One and the same sample provided the 18 T cell receptor beta chains below, sequenced in a study of T cells in Graves' hyperthyroidism and ophthalmopathy. TCR beta CDR3 regions were amplified from RNA. During a first-round RT-PCR of the TCR CDR3, the HTBI primer set was used. TCRdb called the multiplex PCR reads again in MiXCR, with one record for every CDR3 protein. The sample has about 460,000 distinct CDR3 sequences, 20% to 25% seen once. Sequencing used blood. The source of these receptors is a woman in her seventies with Graves' ophthalmopathy.

The CDR3, as DNA: TGCAGCGTTGAAGATTGGGGGAGCTCCTACAATGAGCAGTTCTTC. Translating gives CSVEDWGSSYNEQFF. This sequence joins TRBV29-1 and TRBJ2-1; the D gene could be TRBD1 or TRBD2 (5 bases each). In germline, CDR1 is SQVTM, CDR2 ANQGSEA. This CDR3 region has 15 residues. Trimming left V 0 bases short and J 0 bases short, with 9 bases between.

The chain recombines TRBV20-1 with TRBJ2-1; D remains unclear. The CDR3 is made up of 14 amino acids. Trimming shortened V by 5 bases and J by 4 bases, and 15 bases separated the two germline ends. Germline V CDR1 and CDR2: DFQATT, SNEGSKA (reference sequence). In DNA, the CDR3 is TGCAGTGCTGGTCCCTTAGCAAGGTACAATGAGCAGTTCTTC. Translation: CSAGPLARYNEQFF.

This clonotype has a handful of counts. The V gene is TRBV28, the J gene TRBJ2-1; 7 bases match TRBD2. Trimming at V came to 3 bases and at J to 7 bases, leaving 9 bases not matched to a gene. Germline loops: CDR1 MDHEN, CDR2 SYDVKM. This CDR3 has 15 residues. CDR3 amino acids: CASSFTSALGNEQFF. The CDR3 coding sequence is TGTGCCAGCAGTTTTACTAGCGCCCTAGGGAATGAGCAGTTCTTC.

This chain joins TRBV11-2 and TRBJ2-3; 8 bases line up with TRBD2. Germline values: CDR1 SGHAT, CDR2 FQNNGV. The CDR3 covers 13 residues. V was pared by 4 bases and J by 14 bases, with 11 bases of the junction left unmatched. CDR3 coding DNA: TGTGCCAGCAGCTCAGAGGTCGGGGGGGGGGTGTATTTT. Its translation: CASSSEVGGGVYF.

The chain combines TRBV30 with TRBJ2-7, with D possibly matching TRBD2 (6 bases). The germline gives CDR1 GTSNPN, CDR2 SVGIG (reference sequence). V lost 3 bases to trimming and J lost 7 bases, with 16 bases between them. The CDR3 has 13 residues. Written as DNA, the CDR3 is TGTGCCTGGAGACGCGGGACCAAGTGGGAGCAGTACTTC. This codes for CAWRRGTKWEQYF. The whole variable domain, filled in from reference TRBV30 and TRBJ2-7, reads SQTIHQWPATLVQPVGSPLSLECTVEGTSNPNLYWYRQAAGRGLQLLFYSVGIGQISSEVPQNLSASRPQDRQFILSSKKLLLSDSGFYLCAWRRGTKWEQYFGPGTRLTVT.

This rearrangement joins TRBV14 to TRBJ1-6; unclear D gene. Trimming took off 1 base at V and 6 bases at J, with 4 bases between the two ends. Per germline, CDR1 SGHDN and CDR2 FVKESK. The CDR3 consists of 13 residues. CDR3 sequence: CASSQAGNSPLHF. The CDR3 DNA sequence: TGTGCCAGCAGCCAAGCGGGTAATTCACCCCTCCACTTT.

The V call is TRBV18, the J call TRBJ1-6; D is uncertain. The CDR3 runs to 12 residues. The V gene lost 3 bases and the J gene lost 9 bases, with 6 bases spanning the gap. Germline CDR1 reads KGHSH; CDR2 reads LQKENI. The CDR3 nucleotides read TGTGCCAGCTCACCTTTGGGTTCACCCCTCCACTTT. It translates to CASSPLGSPLHF.

The chain has TRBV19 and TRBJ2-5, with 13 bases identical to TRBD2. From germline, CDR1 is LNHDA and CDR2 SQIVND (reference sequence). The CDR3 contains 18 residues. After removal of 4 bases from V and 4 bases from J, the junction contained 12 bases not matched to a gene. In DNA, the CDR3 is TGTGCCAGTAGTACGGGGGTCGGACTAGCGGGAGTCGGAGAGACCCAGTACTTC. Translating gives CASSTGVGLAGVGETQYF.

This clonotype has at least ten counts. This rearrangement joins TRBV6-2 or TRBV6-3 to TRBJ1-5; TRBD1 aligns across 8 bases. V shed 2 bases, J shed 0 bases, and the junction held 6 bases outside the gene matches. This CDR3 is 17 amino acids long. Germline V gene sequence: CDR1 MNHEY, CDR2 SVGEGT. CDR3: CASSYRLTGGSNQPQHF. The CDR3 DNA follows: TGTGCCAGCAGTTACCGATTAACAGGGGGTAGCAATCAGCCCCAGCATTTT.

This clonotype was recorded once. The genes are TRBV20-1 and TRBJ1-2; 9 bases are a match to TRBD1. The V gene end was trimmed by 5 bases and the J gene end by 2 bases; junction bases not matched to a gene: 15. The V gene's germline CDR1 is DFQATT and CDR2 SNEGSKA (reference sequence). The CDR3 consists of 17 residues. CDR3 region: CSARPPGQGALNYGYTF. CDR3 nucleotides: TGCAGTGCTCGACCCCCGGGACAGGGAGCGTTGAACTATGGCTACACCTTC.

There are a few counts of this clonotype. V usage is TRBV30 and J usage is TRBJ2-3; no clear D gene. V was shortened by 2 bases and J by 2 bases, with 5 bases between the two germline ends. This CDR3 is 12 amino acids long. The germline V gene encodes CDR1 GTSNPN and CDR2 SVGIG (reference sequence). CDR3 sequence: CAWSPATDTQYF. The CDR3 DNA reads TGTGCCTGGAGTCCGGCCACAGATACGCAGTATTTT.

The chain joins TRBV6-1 to TRBJ1-1; the D gene is possibly TRBD1 (5 bases). The CDR3 is 19 amino acids. Trimming shortened V by 6 bases and J by 0 bases, and 26 bases separated the two germline ends. Germline V CDR1 and CDR2: MNHNS, SASEGT. The CDR3 sequence is CASRQQGLGPRPLNTEAFF. The CDR3 DNA sequence: TGTGCCAGCAGACAGCAGGGTTTGGGCCCCCGCCCCCTGAACACTGAAGCTTTCTTT.

This clonotype was observed many times. The chain uses TRBV6-5 and TRBJ1-1, with 9 bases lining up with TRBD1. The CDR3 is 17 residues long. Germline lookup yields CDR1 MNHEY and CDR2 SVGAGI. After removal of 6 bases from V and 5 bases from J, the junction contained 16 bases not matched to a gene. CDR3 DNA sequence: TGTGCCAGCAGACACCCTAACAGGGGGCTCCGTTCGACTGAAGCTTTCTTT. Translated, it gives CASRHPNRGLRSTEAFF.

The sample holds many counts of this clonotype. This chain uses TRBV27 with TRBJ2-1; D is unresolved. Per germline, CDR1 MNHEY and CDR2 SMNVEV (reference sequence). The CDR3 consists of 13 residues. Trimming left V 4 bases short and J 6 bases short, with 10 bases between. The CDR3 DNA reads as TGTGCCAGCAGTTCGGTTAGGGTCAATGAGCAGTTCTTC. This sequence encodes CASSSVRVNEQFF.

This chain connects TRBV24-1 to TRBJ2-5, with TRBD1 matching over 7 bases. CDR3 size: 14 residues. Germline CDR1 is KGHDR and CDR2 is SFDVKD. The ends lost 3 bases at V and 12 bases at J; junction bases unmatched: 12. The CDR3 here is CATSDAGTAAVKYF. The DNA of the CDR3 is TGTGCCACCAGTGATGCTGGGACAGCCGCTGTTAAGTACTTC.

The chain carries TRBV9 and TRBJ2-6, with 9 positions matching TRBD2. This CDR3 contains 18 residues. Germline V lookup: CDR1 SGDLS, CDR2 YYNGEE. V lost 1 base, J lost 0 bases, and 5 bases stayed unmatched. CDR3 amino acids: CASSVPLLAGSGANVLTF. CDR3 bases: TGTGCCAGCAGCGTACCGCTACTAGCGGGCTCTGGGGCCAACGTCCTGACTTTC.

This clonotype was detected many times. The genes are TRBV7-3 and TRBJ1-2; weak D call: TRBD1 (5 bases). From germline, CDR1 is SGHTA and CDR2 FQGTGA. V lost 0 bases to trimming and J lost 4 bases, with 9 bases between them. The CDR3 sequence is 14 residues long. The CDR3 loop reads CASSLTPGGYGYTF. CDR3 DNA sequence: TGTGCCAGCAGCTTAACTCCGGGGGGCTATGGCTACACCTTC.

This chain links TRBV3-1 with TRBJ2-7, with D perhaps matching TRBD2 (6 bases). Germline assignment: CDR1 LGHDT and CDR2 YNNKEL (reference sequence). V lost 3 bases and J lost 5, with 14 bases in between. The CDR3 is 14 amino acids. CDR3 region: CASSHGGLVHEQYF. In DNA form, the CDR3 reads TGTGCCAGCAGCCATGGGGGACTGGTCCACGAGCAGTACTTC.